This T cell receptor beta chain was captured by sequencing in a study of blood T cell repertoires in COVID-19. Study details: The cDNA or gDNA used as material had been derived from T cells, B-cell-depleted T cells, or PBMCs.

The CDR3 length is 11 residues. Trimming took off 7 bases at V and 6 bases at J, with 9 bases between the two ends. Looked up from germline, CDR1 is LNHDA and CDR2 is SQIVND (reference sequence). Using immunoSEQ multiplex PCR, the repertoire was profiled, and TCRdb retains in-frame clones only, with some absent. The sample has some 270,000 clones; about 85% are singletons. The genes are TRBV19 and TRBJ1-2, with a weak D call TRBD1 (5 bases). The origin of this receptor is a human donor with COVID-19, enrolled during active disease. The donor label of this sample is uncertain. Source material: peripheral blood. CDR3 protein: CASKQGHGYTF. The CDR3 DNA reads TGTGCCAGTAAGCAGGGCCATGGCTACACCTTC.